This TCR beta chain was obtained from a study of T cell responses to AZD1222 COVID-19 vaccine. Study-level results: Unmutated regions of variants are reportedly targeted by nearly half of spike-specific TCRs. The span of vaccine-associated CD4 TCRs extended across spike, with dominance at 160-218 and 743-854. Elevations in Spike-specific TCR breadth and depth followed administration of two AZD1222 doses. Donors skewed white British and female; clonal diversity was possibly underestimated.

The CDR3 is 12 residues long. Germline loops: CDR1 SEHNR, CDR2 FQNEAQ (reference sequence). V lost 11 bases to trimming and J lost 5 bases, with 13 bases between them. This table comes from immunoSEQ multiplex PCR, and its TCRdb copy is limited to in-frame clones, with some not included. The data show under 150,000 clones, with approximately 90% seen just once and around 10% held by the top ten. A note on this clone: Its target is unknown.

The rearrangement links TRBV7-9 to TRBJ2-1, with TRBD2 as a possible D gene (6 bases). The sample consisted of peripheral blood, taken 28 days after the second AZD1222 dose. The source is an adult who received the AZD1222 COVID-19 vaccine. The CDR3 DNA is TGTGCCTTTGGTCGGGGGAACAATGAGCAGTTCTTC. It translates to CAFGRGNNEQFF.